This T cell receptor beta chain emerged from a study of blood T cell repertoires in COVID-19. Study-wide background: The origin of the acute and convalescent COVID-19 samples was the United States, Italy and Spain. In each case, the material was cDNA or gDNA derived from T cells, B-cell-depleted T cells, or PBMCs.

This clone was seen more than once but under ten times. The V gene end was trimmed by 5 bases and the J gene end by 7 bases; junction bases not matched to a gene: 8. The germline gives CDR1 MNHEY, CDR2 SMNVEV (reference sequence). The CDR3 extends over 15 amino acids. In the authors' workflow: By means of reference gene primer amplification, nucleated cell counts were estimated. Clones were sequenced by immunoSEQ multiplex PCR, and TCRdb holds only the in-frame ones, with some missing. V, J and clone size are those of that table, while D and trimming were read from the DNA. The data hold 150,000 to 200,000 clones, with roughly 78% observed a single time.

The source of this sequence is a woman older than 75 with active or convalescent COVID-19. V usage is TRBV27 and J usage is TRBJ1-6; 7 bases align to TRBD1. Sequencing was performed on peripheral blood. In DNA form, the CDR3 reads TGTGCCAGCAGTCTTGACAGGGCGGGGAATTCACCCCTCCACTTT. Its translation is CASSLDRAGNSPLHF.